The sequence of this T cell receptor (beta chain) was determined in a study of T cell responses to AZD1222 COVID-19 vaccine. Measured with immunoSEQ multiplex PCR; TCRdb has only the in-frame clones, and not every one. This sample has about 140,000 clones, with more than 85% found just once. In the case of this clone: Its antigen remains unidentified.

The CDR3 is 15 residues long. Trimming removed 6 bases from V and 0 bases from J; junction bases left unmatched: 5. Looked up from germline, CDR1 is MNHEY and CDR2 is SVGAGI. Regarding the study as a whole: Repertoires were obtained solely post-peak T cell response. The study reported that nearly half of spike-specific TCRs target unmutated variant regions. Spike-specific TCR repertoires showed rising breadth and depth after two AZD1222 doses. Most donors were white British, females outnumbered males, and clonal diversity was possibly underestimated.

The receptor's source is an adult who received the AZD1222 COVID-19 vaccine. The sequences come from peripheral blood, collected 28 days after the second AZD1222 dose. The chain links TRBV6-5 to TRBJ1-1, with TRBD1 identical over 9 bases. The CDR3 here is CASSPGQGLNTEAFF. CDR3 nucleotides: TGTGCCAGCAGCCCCGGACAGGGGTTGAACACTGAAGCTTTCTTT.